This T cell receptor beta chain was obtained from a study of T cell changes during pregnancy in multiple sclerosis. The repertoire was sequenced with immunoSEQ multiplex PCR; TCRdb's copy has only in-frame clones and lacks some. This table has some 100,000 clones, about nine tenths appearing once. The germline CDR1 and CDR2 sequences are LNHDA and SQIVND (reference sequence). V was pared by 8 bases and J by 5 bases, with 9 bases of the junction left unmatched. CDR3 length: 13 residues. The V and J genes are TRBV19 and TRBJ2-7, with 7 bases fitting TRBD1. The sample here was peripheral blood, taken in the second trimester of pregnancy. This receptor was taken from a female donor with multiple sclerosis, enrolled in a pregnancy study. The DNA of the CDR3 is TGTGCCAGTTCACTGACAGGGCGGGACGAGCAGTACTTC. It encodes CASSLTGRDEQYF.